These T cell receptor beta chains were read from a single sample in a study of cytomegalovirus exposure and HLA in healthy donors. Generated by immunoSEQ multiplex PCR, the TCRdb table keeps only in-frame clones and is missing some. In the table there are around 130,000 clones, roughly 90% of which are singletons. The specimen was PBMCs. The receptors shown here come from a man aged 30-40 years in good health and CMV-seronegative. Both conserved end residues are trimmed from each CDR3. Rows may omit the clone size; those that give it use once, few, many or a size class.

CDR3 protein	clone size	V gene
AISDGSGRRDTQY	NA	TRBV10-3
ASSYGRDSNQPQH	NA	TRBV6-6
ASSFRGSGFQDTQY	NA	TRBV5-1
ASNPTGKENEQY	NA	TRBV11-2
ASSVTGVLAKNIQY	NA	TRBV7-8
ASGQGAEFGTDTQY	NA	TRBV12-5
ASSRGGSPQPQH	few	TRBV2
ASSPTDWERGNTIY	NA	TRBV9
ASSFEGGNQPQH	NA	TRBV5-4
ASSVVGTETLSSYEQY	NA	TRBV6-1
ASSRGDTEAF	NA	TRBV6-5
ASSHPGQVGYEQY	NA	TRBV4-1
ASSLVGSSYEQY	once	TRBV5-1
ASSYADRGGLPQH	NA	TRBV6-6
ASKADRFNEKLF	NA	TRBV2
ASQDTRRATQETQY	NA	TRBV19
ASRLRGGDTEAF	NA	TRBV5-6
ASSSRGLAGEF	NA	TRBV5-4
ASSITLWGGGNQPQH	NA	TRBV19
ASSIGTGTEAF	NA	TRBV19
AISTGVSDTQY	few	TRBV10-3
ASSLVAYGGEQY	NA	TRBV7-9